This T cell receptor (beta chain) was found in a study of T cells in Graves' hyperthyroidism and ophthalmopathy. About the research overall: Peripheral blood specimens were obtained at initial diagnosis, prior to any treatment.

Around 10 ml of fresh peripheral blood supplied the PBMCs. Ten or more counts support this clonotype. The CDR3 length is 15 residues. Trimming took 2 bases from V and 5 from J, leaving 19 bases between them. The V gene's germline CDR1 is DFQATT and CDR2 SNEGSKA (reference sequence). Authors of the study amplified TCR beta CDR3 regions from RNA transcripts. TCR CDR3 regions were first amplified by RT-PCR with HTBI primers. TCRdb used MiXCR to reprocess the multiplex PCR reads, holding one entry per CDR3 protein. The sample holds roughly 380,000 distinct CDR3 sequences, about 13% seen once. Material for sequencing was blood. The rearrangement links TRBV20-1 to TRBJ2-7, with D hard to call. The TCR comes from a man aged 30-40 years with Graves' hyperthyroidism that later progressed to Graves' ophthalmopathy. The CDR3 region has the DNA TGCAGTGCTAGAATGAGTGCCTGGGATTCCGACGAGCAGTACTTC. Translating gives CSARMSAWDSDEQYF.